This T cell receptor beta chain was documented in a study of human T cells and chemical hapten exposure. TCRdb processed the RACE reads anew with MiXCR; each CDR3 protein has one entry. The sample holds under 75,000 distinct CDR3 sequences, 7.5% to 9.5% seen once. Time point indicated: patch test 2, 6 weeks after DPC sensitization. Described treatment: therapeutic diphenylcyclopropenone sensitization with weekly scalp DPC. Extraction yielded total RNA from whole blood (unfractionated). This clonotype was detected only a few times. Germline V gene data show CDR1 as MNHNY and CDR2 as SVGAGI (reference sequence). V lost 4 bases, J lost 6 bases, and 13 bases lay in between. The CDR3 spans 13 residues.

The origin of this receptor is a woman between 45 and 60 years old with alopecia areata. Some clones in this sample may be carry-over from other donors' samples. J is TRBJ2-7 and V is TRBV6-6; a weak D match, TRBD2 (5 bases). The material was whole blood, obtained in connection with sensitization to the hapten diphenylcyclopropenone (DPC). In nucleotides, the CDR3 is TGTGCCAGCAGTTTACCGGGGAACAGCGAGCAGTACTTC. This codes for CASSLPGNSEQYF.